This entry lists 2 T cell receptor beta chains sequenced from one sample in a study of vaccination and CD4 T cells after COVID-19. TCRdb reanalysed the PCR reads using MiXCR and keeps one entry per CDR3 protein. The repertoire holds about 20,000 distinct CDR3 sequences, with 55% to 80% as singletons. The specimen was CD4+ T cells from blood, collected after SARS-CoV-2 vaccination. Source of these receptors: a human donor who had recovered from COVID-19.

This clonotype was counted a few times. The rearrangement uses TRBV28 and TRBJ1-2; D perhaps matches TRBD1 (6 bases). Trimming shortened V by 2 bases and J by 4 bases, and 11 bases separated the two germline ends. This CDR3 has 14 amino acids. Germline-derived CDR1 and CDR2 are MDHEN and SYDVKM. CDR3 DNA sequence: TGTGCCAGCAGTTTAGCTTCAGGGGTCTATGGCTACACCTTC. Translation gives CASSLASGVYGYTF.

The table lists this clonotype with a few counts. The chain joins TRBV20-1 to TRBJ2-2; D gene ambiguous. This CDR3 has 15 amino acids. Germline V CDR1 and CDR2: DFQATT, SNEGSKA (reference sequence). V was trimmed by 4 bases and J by 3 bases, leaving 15 bases between them. As DNA, the CDR3 is TGCAGTGCTAACTCCGGTGAGATCGACACCGGGGAGCTGTTTTTT. Protein sequence: CSANSGEIDTGELFF.